In this sample, the clone carrying this T cell receptor beta chain turned up many times. Its cognate antigen is unknown. V was shortened by 5 bases and J by 6 bases, with 10 bases between the two germline ends. The germline CDR1 and CDR2 sequences are SEHNR and FQNEAQ (reference sequence). The CDR3 is 12 amino acids. These data come from a study of T-cell reconstitution after alpha-beta-depleted transplantation in children. Study observations and caveats: At around two months after transplant, the alpha-beta T cells were reportedly derived from several hundred expanded clones that came from non-depleted graft cells. The origin of high day-60 TCRbeta diversity in some patients lay in surviving recipient T cells and thymic progenitors.

The authors prepared the TCRbeta library with unique molecular identifiers. TCRdb ran MiXCR on the PCR reads and lists one entry per CDR3 protein. Of hundreds of thousands of distinct CDR3 sequences listed, around 23% are singletons. This clonotype was obtained from a boy younger than two who had a stem cell transplant for acute myeloid leukemia, so the T cells may come from the graft donor. The material sequenced was PBMCs, mostly from graft donor cells, taken 360 days after TCRalphabeta/CD19-depleted stem cell transplant. This chain uses TRBV7-9 with TRBJ1-2; the D is unclear. CDR3: CASSPDRHGYTF. The DNA of the CDR3 is TGTGCCAGCAGCCCGGACCGGCATGGCTACACCTTC.